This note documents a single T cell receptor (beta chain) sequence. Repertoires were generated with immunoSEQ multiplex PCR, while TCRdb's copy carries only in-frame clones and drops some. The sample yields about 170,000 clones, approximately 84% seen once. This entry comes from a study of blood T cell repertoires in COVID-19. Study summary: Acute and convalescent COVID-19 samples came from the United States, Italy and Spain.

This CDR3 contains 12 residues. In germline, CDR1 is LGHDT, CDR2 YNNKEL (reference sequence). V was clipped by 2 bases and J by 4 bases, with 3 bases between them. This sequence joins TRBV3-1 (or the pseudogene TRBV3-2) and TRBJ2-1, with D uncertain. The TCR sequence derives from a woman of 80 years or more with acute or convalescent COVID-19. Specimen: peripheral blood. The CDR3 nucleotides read TGTGCCAGCAGCCAACTTTACAATGAGCAGTTCTTC. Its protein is CASSQLYNEQFF.